These 17 T cell receptor beta chains share one sample of origin, sequenced in a study of molecular identifiers for immune sequencing clone quantification. TCRdb reprocessed the PCR reads with MiXCR, giving one entry per CDR3 protein. The sample has some 590,000 distinct CDR3 sequences; 25% are singletons. Input material: naive CD8+ T cells from blood, with Jurkat cell RNA spiked in. Subset reported: FACS-sorted CD8+CD4-CCR7+CD45RA+ naive T cells. These receptors were collected from a human donor in good health. Some libraries in this study had Jurkat cell RNA spiked in.

With regard to this clonotype: A read error may explain this, as a much larger clone is one base away. The chain combines TRBV6-5 with TRBJ1-5, with D perhaps matching TRBD1 (5 bases). The CDR3 consists of 16 residues. Germline V gives CDR1 MNHEY, CDR2 SVGAGI. This CDR3 is CASSPKTESDNRPQHF. The CDR3 bases are TGTGCCAGCAGCCCAAAGACAGAGTCTGACAATCGGCCCCAGCATTTT.

This clonotype was counted at least ten times. V gene TRBV12-3 or TRBV12-4 combines with J gene TRBJ2-5, with TRBD2 identical over 7 bases. Losses at the gene ends were 6 bases for V and 1 base for J; bases not matched to a gene: 5. CDR3 length: 14 residues. CDR3 in amino acids: CASRLSSGQETQYF. The CDR3 DNA sequence: TGTGCCAGCAGACTTTCTAGCGGCCAAGAGACCCAGTACTTC.

The chain combines TRBV6-5 with TRBJ1-2; possibly TRBD1 for D (5 bases). There are 19 residues in the CDR3. V lost 2 bases, J lost 4 bases, and 26 bases lay in between. Germline CDR1 reads MNHEY; CDR2 reads SVGAGI. DNA of the CDR3: TGTGCCAGCAGTTACCTAATTTCCATCCAGGGCCTTATGTCCTATGGCTACACCTTC. It encodes CASSYLISIQGLMSYGYTF.

This clonotype was counted many times. This chain joins TRBV9 and TRBJ2-5; D possibly corresponds to TRBD2 (5 bases). CDR3 length: 15 amino acids. V gave up 4 bases and J gave up 5 bases, with 18 bases separating them. CDR1 is SGDLS and CDR2 is YYNGEE in the germline V gene. CDR3 protein: CASSLMGSLAETQYF. The CDR3 DNA follows: TGTGCCAGCAGCTTGATGGGGAGTCTCGCCGAGACCCAGTACTTC.

The sample holds many counts of this clonotype. This chain joins TRBV6-2 or TRBV6-3 and TRBJ2-3, with no clear D. The germline V gene has CDR1 MNHEY and CDR2 SVGEGT. Trimming stripped 2 bases from V and 2 bases from J, with 2 bases between. This CDR3 is built from 12 residues. CDR3 amino acids: CASSYLTDTQYF. The CDR3 DNA follows: TGTGCCAGCAGTTACCTCACAGATACGCAGTATTTT.

This clonotype was recorded at least ten times. The rearrangement links TRBV11-2 to TRBJ2-3, with 8 bases fitting TRBD2. V shed 0 bases, J shed 0 bases, and the junction held 8 bases outside the gene matches. The CDR3 is made up of 18 amino acids. The germline V gene encodes CDR1 SGHAT and CDR2 FQNNGV. The CDR3 is CASSLDLLAGGSTDTQYF. In nucleotides, the CDR3 is TGTGCCAGCAGCTTAGATCTTCTGGCGGGGGGTAGCACAGATACGCAGTATTTT. Supplemented by reference TRBV11-2 and TRBJ2-3, the full variable domain reads EAGVAQSPRYKIIEKRQSVAFWCNPISGHATLYWYQQILGQGPKLLIQFQNNGVVDDSQLPKDRFSAERLKGVDSTLKIQPAKLEDSAVYLCASSLDLLAGGSTDTQYFGPGTRLTVL.

This clonotype was detected many times. The rearrangement links TRBV6-1 to TRBJ2-2; D gene uncertain. Trimming took off 0 bases at V and 9 bases at J, with 8 bases between the two ends. CDR1 and CDR2 from the germline V gene are MNHNS and SASEGT. The CDR3 extends over 13 amino acids. The CDR3 DNA follows: TGTGCCAGCAGTGAAGCGGCACTCTGGGAGCTGTTTTTT. Amino acid sequence: CASSEAALWELFF.

Comments on this clonotype: Its ends do not fully match the called genes, so a read error is possible. V gene TRBV5-1 combines with J gene TRBJ1-1; tentatively, D is TRBD1 (5 bases). The V gene's germline CDR1 is SGHRS and CDR2 YFSETQ. This CDR3 has 15 residues. CDR3 region: CASSLGPGRNTEALF. The CDR3 bases are TGCGCCAGCAGCTTGGGGCCAGGGAGGAACACTGAAGCTCTCTTT.

This clonotype appeared many times. DNA of the CDR3: TGTGCCAGCAGCGTAGGGGATAGCGGGAGGGCTACAGATACGCAGTATTTT. Protein sequence: CASSVGDSGRATDTQYF. V and J are TRBV9 and TRBJ2-3, with TRBD2 matching 11 bases. Unmatched junction bases numbered 6, after V lost 0 bases and J lost 3 bases. There are 17 residues in the CDR3. CDR1 and CDR2 from the germline V gene are SGDLS and YYNGEE.

The chain carries TRBV10-3 and TRBJ2-3; D unresolved. V was shortened by 6 bases and J by 2 bases, with 15 bases between the two germline ends. Germline loops: CDR1 ENHRY, CDR2 SYGVKD. The CDR3 has 15 residues. The CDR3 loop is CAISEVGSLTDTQYF. CDR3 nucleotides: TGTGCCATCAGCGAGGTTGGAAGCCTCACAGATACGCAGTATTTT.

This clonotype was detected many times. The V call is TRBV4-3, the J call TRBJ2-3; possibly TRBD2 for D (7 bases). The CDR3 length is 18 residues. V lost 0 bases, J lost 1 base, and 17 bases lay in between. Germline values: CDR1 LGHNA, CDR2 YSLEER. CDR3: CASSQDTGGLAGTDTQYF. In nucleotides, the CDR3 is TGCGCCAGCAGCCAAGATACGGGGGGCCTAGCGGGCACAGATACGCAGTATTTT.

This clonotype was recorded at least ten times. The CDR3 spells CASSKPGPERETQYF. CDR3 DNA sequence: TGTGCCAGCAGTAAGCCCGGACCCGAAAGAGAGACCCAGTACTTC. V gene TRBV7-9 combines with J gene TRBJ2-5; D is undetermined. V shed 6 bases and J shed 4 bases, with 18 bases lying between them. The CDR3 runs 15 residues. The germline CDR1 and CDR2 sequences are SEHNR and FQNEAQ (reference sequence).

Points on this clonotype: A read error may be the cause here, since a much bigger clone is one base away. Given the absence of the conserved phenylalanine or tryptophan at the CDR3 end, a read error is likely. The chain couples TRBV20-1 to TRBJ1-5; the D gene is possibly TRBD1 (5 bases). Looked up from germline, CDR1 is DFQATT and CDR2 is SNEGSKA (reference sequence). This CDR3 has 12 amino acids. Trimming cost V 5 bases and J 5 bases, with 10 bases left between them. The CDR3 is CSAVVGDQPQHY. The CDR3 DNA sequence: TGCAGTGCTGTAGTAGGGGATCAGCCCCAGCATTAT.

Concerning this clonotype itself: Since a much larger clone is just one base distant, this may be a read error. The chain is built from TRBV9 and TRBJ1-1; no clear D gene. Germline V lookup: CDR1 SGDLS, CDR2 YYNGEE. This CDR3 comprises 14 residues. Here the CDR3 reads CASSGSALNTVAFF. Written as DNA, the CDR3 is TGTGCCAGCAGCGGTTCAGCTCTGAACACTGTAGCTTTCTTT.

Notes on this clonotype: A read error is possible here, since a much larger clone lies one base away. The J gene is TRBJ2-7, the V gene TRBV20-1; TRBD1 aligns across 8 bases. This CDR3 comprises 15 residues. CDR1 DFQATT and CDR2 SNEGSKA come from the germline V gene (reference sequence). V gave up 0 bases and J gave up 9 bases; unmatched junction bases: 13. Written as DNA, the CDR3 is TGCAGTGCTAGAGATTTAGGACAGGGTCGTATGTGGCAGTACTTC. This encodes CSARDLGQGRMWQYF.

In regard to this clonotype: One end of the junction does not line up with germline, which may come from a read error. The V and J genes are TRBV6-2 or TRBV6-3 and TRBJ2-1; no definite D call. The CDR3 has 15 residues. Germline V gene lookup returns CDR1 MNHEY and CDR2 SVGEGT. The CDR3 nucleotides are TGTGCCGGCAGAACGACATTGAGCTCCTACAATGAGCAGTTCTTC. It translates to CAGRTTLSSYNEQFF.

Comments on this clonotype: An end of the junction does not agree with germline; a read error may underlie this. The chain combines TRBV7-2 with TRBJ1-6; 10 bases line up with TRBD1. The CDR3 extends over 17 amino acids. Germline V CDR1 and CDR2: SGHTA, FQGNSA. Here the CDR3 reads CASSLGQGAPYNLPLHF. The CDR3 DNA sequence: TGTGCCAGCAGCTTAGGACAGGGGGCACCCTATAATTTACCCCTCCACTTT. The complete variable domain, with remaining parts taken from reference TRBV7-2 and TRBJ1-6, reads GAGVSQSPSNKVTEKGKDVELRCDPISGHTALYWYRQSLGQGLEFLIYFQGNSAPDKSGLPSDRFSAERTGGSVSTLTIQRTQQEDSAVYLCASSLGQGAPYNLPLHFGNGTRLTVT.